The 3 T cell receptor beta chains listed next were all sequenced from one sample in a study of blood T cell repertoires in COVID-19. The method was immunoSEQ multiplex PCR; TCRdb's version includes in-frame clones alone and lacks a portion of them. This table has a few hundred thousand clones, approximately 83% appearing once. Sequenced: PBMCs or T cells enriched from blood (not recorded which). The receptors derive from a woman in her 30s who had recovered from COVID-19.

The chain joins TRBV19 to TRBJ2-7, with 8 nucleotides matching TRBD1. CDR1 LNHDA and CDR2 SQIVND come from the germline V gene (reference sequence). Trimming at V came to 6 bases and at J to 7 bases, leaving 8 bases not matched to a gene. This CDR3 is 13 amino acids long. The CDR3 DNA reads TGTGCCAGTAGCCCCGGACAGGGCGGGGAGCAGTACTTC. Translated: CASSPGQGGEQYF.

The chain is built from TRBV7-9 and TRBJ1-2; TRBD1 matches at 7 bases. The CDR3 sequence is 17 residues long. Per germline, CDR1 SEHNR and CDR2 FQNEAQ (reference sequence). The trim removed 1 base at V and 1 base at J, leaving 9 bases unmatched. CDR3 sequence (DNA): TGTGCCAGCAGCTTAGAGGGACAGAGATTCCTTAACTATGGCTACACCTTC. It translates to CASSLEGQRFLNYGYTF.

This chain joins TRBV10-1 and TRBJ1-1; D remains unclear. Trimming stripped 8 bases from V and 0 bases from J, with 10 bases between. CDR1 is WNHNN, CDR2 SYGVQD, per germline (reference sequence). The CDR3 contains 13 residues. CDR3 region: CASCPSLNTEAFF. The DNA of the CDR3 is TGCGCCAGCTGTCCTAGCTTGAACACTGAAGCTTTCTTT.